Sequencing of this T cell receptor beta chain was carried out in a study of identical twins. The CDR3 covers 18 residues. From germline, CDR1 is MNHEY and CDR2 SVGEGT. TCRdb ran MiXCR on the 5' RACE reads and lists one entry per CDR3 protein. The sample contains some 1,700,000 distinct CDR3 sequences, under 35% of which appear only once. With respect to this clonotype: A single base separates this from a much larger clone, so it may be a read error.

This sequence originates from a newborn girl in good health. The chain employs TRBV6-2 or TRBV6-3 and TRBJ2-1; D remains unclear. The J call is in doubt because the DNA end fits TRBJ2-7 better. The source material was cord blood. As DNA, the CDR3 is TGTGCCAGCAGTTTGGTCCGGATCTCTATCAGCTCCTACAATGAGCAGTACTTC. Protein sequence: CASSLVRISISSYNEQYF.